The next 28 T cell receptor beta chains were all read from a single sample in a study of Ad26.COV2.S vaccination and SARS-CoV-2 variants. Treatment noted: some 20 received Ad26.COV2.S at low or high dose, single or two shots; about 5 received placebo; per-sample allocation not given. Following the first vaccine or placebo injection, samples were taken on day 63. Method: immunoSEQ multiplex PCR; TCRdb's copy keeps in-frame clones and lacks some. The sample lists about 350,000 clones, 88% occurring once. The sample in question was peripheral blood, obtained in a trial of Ad26.COV2.S vaccine versus placebo. The origin of the receptors is a person between 18 and 60 years old who received the Ad26.COV2.S COVID-19 vaccine or a placebo.

The chain employs TRBV9 and TRBJ2-2; TRBD1 might be the D (6 bases). Germline loops: CDR1 SGDLS, CDR2 YYNGEE. The length of the CDR3 is 16 residues. The V and J ends lost 0 bases and 5 bases respectively, with 14 bases between them. This CDR3 is CASSVGADSRTGELFF. The CDR3 DNA reads as TGTGCCAGCAGCGTAGGGGCGGACAGCCGAACCGGGGAGCTGTTTTTT.

The V and J genes are TRBV7-2 and TRBJ2-1; possibly TRBD2 for D (5 bases). CDR3 length: 15 residues. Germline CDR1 is SGHTA and CDR2 is FQGNSA. Trimming took off 2 bases at V and 0 bases at J, with 8 bases between the two ends. In nucleotides, the CDR3 is TGTGCCAGCAGCTTACTAGGGAGCTCCTACAATGAGCAGTTCTTC. Its protein product is CASSLLGSSYNEQFF.

This chain joins TRBV9 and TRBJ2-2; no clear D gene. Germline CDR1 is SGDLS and CDR2 is YYNGEE. CDR3 length: 14 amino acids. The germline V and J ends were trimmed by 3 bases and 4 bases, with 10 bases remaining between them. This CDR3 reads CASSALQGTGELFF. The CDR3 nucleotides read TGTGCCAGCAGCGCCTTACAAGGCACCGGGGAGCTGTTTTTT.

The CDR3 DNA follows: TGTGCCAGCAGCCAGGGTCGACAAACCTACGAGCAGTACTTC. The encoded protein is CASSQGRQTYEQYF. V and J are TRBV3-1 (or the pseudogene TRBV3-2) and TRBJ2-7; D remains unclear. The CDR3 is 14 amino acids. Looked up from germline, CDR1 is LGHDT and CDR2 is YNNKEL (reference sequence). V dropped 3 bases and J dropped 2 bases, with 11 bases sitting between them.

This clone was found a few times. The V call is TRBV6-5, the J call TRBJ2-7, with D unclear. Trimming removed 4 bases from V and 0 bases from J, with 10 bases in between. This CDR3 comprises 14 residues. Germline V gives CDR1 MNHEY, CDR2 SVGAGI. Here the CDR3 reads CASSLQISSYEQYF. The CDR3 nucleotides are TGTGCCAGCAGTTTACAGATTAGCTCCTACGAGCAGTACTTC.

This clone was recorded only once. J is TRBJ2-3 and V is TRBV6-5, with D uncertain. The CDR3 runs to 15 residues. Trimming removed 6 bases from V and 0 bases from J, with 13 bases in between. Germline-derived CDR1 and CDR2 are MNHEY and SVGAGI. CDR3 nucleotide sequence: TGTGCCAGCAGATATCGTCAGTCTAGCACAGATACGCAGTATTTT. Translating it yields CASRYRQSSTDTQYF.

This clone was seen only once. The chain is built from TRBV7-9 and TRBJ1-1; D may be TRBD1 (5 bases). Germline lookup yields CDR1 SEHNR and CDR2 FQNEAQ (reference sequence). Trimming removed 7 bases from V and 3 bases from J, with 9 bases in between. The CDR3 is made up of 12 amino acids. The CDR3 region is CASIGGYTEAFF. The CDR3 nucleotides read TGTGCCAGCATCGGGGGGTACACTGAAGCTTTCTTT.

J is TRBJ2-7 and V is TRBV7-2; 7 positions agree with TRBD1. The CDR3 extends over 14 amino acids. J was trimmed by 3 bases and V by 5 bases; bases with no gene match: 7. Germline CDR1 is SGHTA and CDR2 is FQGNSA. The CDR3 nucleotides read TGTGCCAGCAGCCAGGCCGGGACAGTCTACGAGCAGTACTTC. This sequence encodes CASSQAGTVYEQYF.

The V gene is TRBV6-5, the J gene TRBJ1-6; TRBD1 aligns across 8 bases. Germline V CDR1 and CDR2: MNHEY, SVGAGI. The trim removed 5 bases at V and 8 bases at J, leaving 5 bases unmatched. This CDR3 has 14 residues. The CDR3, as DNA: TGTGCCAGCAGTCCTGACAGGGGTTATTCACCCCTCCACTTT. Encoded protein: CASSPDRGYSPLHF.

The CDR3 reads CASSLVLGTSYTEAFF. CDR3 DNA sequence: TGCGCCAGCAGCTTGGTTCTCGGGACAAGCTACACTGAAGCTTTCTTT. The chain is built from TRBV5-1 and TRBJ1-1; tentatively, D is TRBD1 (6 bases). CDR1 and CDR2 (germline): SGHRS, YFSETQ. The CDR3 consists of 16 residues. V was pared by 0 bases and J by 3 bases, with 15 bases between.

This sequence joins TRBV19 and TRBJ2-7; TRBD1 agrees at 11 bases. The germline gives CDR1 LNHDA, CDR2 SQIVND (reference sequence). The V and J ends lost 3 bases and 4 bases, in that order; junction bases with no gene match: 2. This CDR3 contains 14 residues. The CDR3 sequence: CASSMGQGGYEQYF. The CDR3 coding sequence is TGTGCCAGTAGTATGGGACAGGGGGGATACGAGCAGTACTTC.

The gene calls are TRBV20-1 and TRBJ2-7, with no clear D. Trimming pared 8 bases from V and 0 bases from J, leaving 8 bases between. In germline, CDR1 is DFQATT, CDR2 SNEGSKA (reference sequence). The CDR3 has 11 amino acids. DNA for the CDR3: TGCAGTACTGCGGACTCCTACGAGCAGTACTTC. This codes for CSTADSYEQYF.

Concerning this clone itself: The same CDR3 arises from other DNA sequences in this sample as well. The chain combines TRBV7-9 with TRBJ1-1, with unresolved D. Trimming pared 1 base from V and 3 bases from J, leaving 3 bases between. CDR1 is SEHNR, CDR2 FQNEAQ, per germline (reference sequence). The CDR3 runs 12 residues. This chain's CDR3 is CASSLEYTEAFF. In DNA form, the CDR3 reads TGTGCCAGCAGCTTAGAATACACTGAAGCTTTCTTT.

This clone is a singleton in its sample. The V and J genes are TRBV19 and TRBJ2-2; D unresolved. The V and J ends lost 7 bases and 5 bases respectively, with 17 bases between them. The CDR3 runs 15 residues. The germline gives CDR1 LNHDA, CDR2 SQIVND (reference sequence). CDR3 nucleotides: TGTGCCAGTACACAGTTCGGCAAGAAAACCGGGGAGCTGTTTTTT. It specifies CASTQFGKKTGELFF.

This chain joins TRBV28 and TRBJ2-5; TRBD1 agrees at 10 bases. CDR3 length: 14 amino acids. CDR1 and CDR2 (germline): MDHEN, SYDVKM. V dropped 5 bases and J dropped 5; count of bases not matched to a gene: 5. In DNA, the CDR3 is TGTGCCAGCAGTGGTTGGGACAGGGGTGAGACCCAGTACTTC. Protein product: CASSGWDRGETQYF.

V gene TRBV27 combines with J gene TRBJ2-7; D possibly corresponds to TRBD2 (5 bases). Between the trimmed V and J ends, which lost 3 bases and 2 bases, there was a span of 17 bases. Germline values: CDR1 MNHEY, CDR2 SMNVEV (reference sequence). The CDR3 contains 16 residues. The CDR3 DNA reads TGTGCCAGCAGTTTTCGGTTCAGCGGCGTACCCTACGAGCAGTACTTC. Translation gives CASSFRFSGVPYEQYF.

This chain connects TRBV19 to TRBJ1-5; D is perhaps TRBD1 (6 bases). The CDR3 covers 14 residues. The V and J ends lost 5 bases and 3 bases respectively, with 11 bases between them. Germline CDR1 and CDR2: LNHDA and SQIVND (reference sequence). The CDR3 here is CASSSTGTNQPQHF. The CDR3 DNA reads as TGTGCCAGTAGTTCGACAGGTACCAATCAGCCCCAGCATTTT.

The chain links TRBV19 to TRBJ1-1; D is ambiguous. V lost 3 bases to trimming and J lost 6 bases, with 5 bases between them. Per germline, CDR1 LNHDA and CDR2 SQIVND (reference sequence). The CDR3 loop spans 11 amino acids. The chain's CDR3 is CASSIWSEAFF. The DNA of the CDR3 is TGTGCCAGTAGTATTTGGTCTGAAGCTTTCTTT.

The rearrangement uses TRBV6-2 or TRBV6-3 and TRBJ1-4; D uncertain. Per germline, CDR1 MNHEY and CDR2 SVGEGT. This CDR3 has 15 residues. Between the trimmed V and J ends, which lost 2 bases and 2 bases, there was a span of 9 bases. The CDR3 DNA reads as TGTGCCAGCAGTTACAATGGCAGGACTAATGAAAAACTGTTTTTT. It specifies CASSYNGRTNEKLFF.

The chain has TRBV5-5 and TRBJ1-2; D unresolved. Germline V gene sequence: CDR1 SGHKS, CDR2 YYEKEE (reference sequence). V lost 1 base and J lost 7, with 17 bases in between. There are 15 residues in the CDR3. In DNA form, the CDR3 reads TGTGCCAGCAGCTTGATCTGGTCTACAGAAAGTGGCTACACCTTC. Protein product: CASSLIWSTESGYTF. Full variable domain (outside the CDR3, taken from reference TRBV5-5 and TRBJ1-2): DAGVTQSPTHLIKTRGQQVTLRCSPISGHKSVSWYQQVLGQGPQFIFQYYEKEERGRGNFPDRFSARQFPNYSSELNVNALLLGDSALYLCASSLIWSTESGYTFGSGTRLTVV.

The chain uses TRBV7-3 and TRBJ1-2, with TRBD1 matching 7 bases. In germline, CDR1 is SGHTA, CDR2 FQGTGA. The CDR3 sequence is 20 residues long. J was trimmed by 3 bases and V by 1 base; bases with no gene match: 20. The CDR3 DNA reads as TGTGCCAGCAGCTTAAAGTCTCGGGATGGGACAGAACTTATTTACTATGGCTACACCTTC. Its protein product is CASSLKSRDGTELIYYGYTF.

CDR3 DNA: TGTGCCAGCAGCCGACGGGATAATTCACCCCTCCACTTT. Residues: CASSRRDNSPLHF. V usage is TRBV11-2 and J usage is TRBJ1-6, with unresolved D. V lost 5 bases and J 5 bases, leaving 7 bases between the germline ends. The CDR3 runs to 13 residues. The germline V gene encodes CDR1 SGHAT and CDR2 FQNNGV.

This clone was seen ten or more times. The rearrangement joins TRBV5-8 to TRBJ1-1; maybe TRBD1 (5 bases). The CDR3 totals 13 residues. The germline V and J ends were trimmed by 0 bases and 5 bases, with 8 bases remaining between them. Per the germline V gene, CDR1 is SGHTS and CDR2 is YDEGEE. CDR3 loop: CASSLDRKTEAFF. In DNA form, the CDR3 reads TGTGCCAGCAGCTTGGACAGGAAAACTGAAGCTTTCTTT. The full variable domain, in which reference TRBV5-8 and TRBJ1-1 provide the parts outside the CDR3, is EAGVTQSPTHLIKTRGQQATLRCSPISGHTSVYWYQQALGLGLQFLLWYDEGEERNRGNFPPRFSGRQFPNYSSELNVNALELEDSALYLCASSLDRKTEAFFGQGTRLTVV.

This chain connects TRBV13 to TRBJ2-3, with D perhaps TRBD2 (5 bases). This CDR3 region has 15 residues. Germline V gene lookup returns CDR1 PRHDT and CDR2 FYEKMQ (reference sequence). V dropped 1 base and J dropped 2 bases, with 10 bases sitting between them. CDR3 nucleotides: TGTGCCAGCAGCTTAGCGGGGAAGGACACAGATACGCAGTATTTT. It codes for CASSLAGKDTDTQYF.

The chain is built from TRBV18 and TRBJ2-1; 8 positions agree with TRBD2. Germline V gives CDR1 KGHSH, CDR2 LQKENI. The junction had 4 bases not matched to a gene; V was cut back by 3 bases and J by 0 bases. The CDR3 is 16 residues long. The CDR3, as DNA: TGTGCCAGCTCACCCCTCCGGGGGGGCTCCTACAATGAGCAGTTCTTC. The encoded protein is CASSPLRGGSYNEQFF.

This clone was observed once. The chain uses TRBV7-6 and TRBJ2-3; 9 bases are shared with TRBD2. This CDR3 contains 17 residues. The germline gives CDR1 SGHVS, CDR2 FNYEAQ. The junction had 8 bases not matched to a gene; V was cut back by 2 bases and J by 2 bases. CDR3 nucleotide sequence: TGTGCCAGCAGCTTAATATGGTCTAGCGGGACCACAGATACGCAGTATTTT. Amino acid sequence: CASSLIWSSGTTDTQYF.

The chain couples TRBV18 to TRBJ2-3; 9 bases align to TRBD1. Trimming at V came to 6 bases and at J to 2 bases, leaving 15 bases not matched to a gene. This CDR3 comprises 18 residues. Per the germline V gene, CDR1 is KGHSH and CDR2 is LQKENI. The CDR3: CASSTGTGRRLTTDTQYF. CDR3 DNA: TGTGCCAGCTCGACCGGGACAGGGCGTCGCCTTACCACAGATACGCAGTATTTT. Full variable domain (missing parts from reference TRBV18 and TRBJ2-3): NAGVMQNPRHLVRRRGQEARLRCSPMKGHSHVYWYRQLPEEGLKFMVYLQKENIIDESGMPKERFSAEFPKEGPSILRIQQVVRGDSAAYFCASSTGTGRRLTTDTQYFGPGTRLTVL.

V is TRBV7-2 and J is TRBJ2-1; 11 bases agree with TRBD2. This CDR3 region has 15 residues. Germline V lookup: CDR1 SGHTA, CDR2 FQGNSA. The V gene end was trimmed by 5 bases and the J gene end by 7 bases; junction bases not matched to a gene: 7. CDR3 DNA: TGTGCCAGCAGCCTTACTAGCGGGAGTGAGAATGAGCAGTTCTTC. This codes for CASSLTSGSENEQFF.